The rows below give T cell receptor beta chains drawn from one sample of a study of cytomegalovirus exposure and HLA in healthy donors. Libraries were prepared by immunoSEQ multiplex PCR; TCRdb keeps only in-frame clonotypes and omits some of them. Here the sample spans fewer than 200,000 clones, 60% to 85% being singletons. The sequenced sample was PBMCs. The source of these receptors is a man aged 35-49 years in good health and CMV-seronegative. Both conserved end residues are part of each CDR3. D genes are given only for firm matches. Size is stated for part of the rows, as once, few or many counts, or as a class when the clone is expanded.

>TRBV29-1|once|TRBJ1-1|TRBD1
CSVQGQGLNMNTEAFF
TGCAGCGTACAAGGACAGGGCCTTAATATGAACACTGAAGCTTTCTTT
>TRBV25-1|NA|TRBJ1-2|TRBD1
CASSEFERTGNYGYTF
TGTGCCAGCAGTGAATTCGAAAGGACAGGGAACTATGGCTACACCTTC
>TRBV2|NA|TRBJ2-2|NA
CASSLTVTNTGELFF
TGTGCCAGCAGTCTAACAGTTACGAACACCGGGGAGCTGTTTTTT
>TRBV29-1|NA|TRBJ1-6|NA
CSVAAGEDYNSPLHF
TGCAGCGTTGCCGCGGGGGAGGACTATAATTCACCCCTCCACTTT
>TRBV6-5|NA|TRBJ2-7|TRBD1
CASSPRDRGSGEQYF
TGTGCCAGCAGCCCTCGGGACAGGGGGTCCGGGGAGCAGTACTTC
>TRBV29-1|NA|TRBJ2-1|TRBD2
CSVFNPGLAGFGEQFF
TGCAGCGTTTTCAATCCGGGACTAGCGGGATTTGGTGAGCAGTTCTTC
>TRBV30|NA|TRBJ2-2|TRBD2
CAWSVPSGTNTGELFF
TGTGCCTGGAGTGTACCTAGCGGGACGAACACCGGGGAGCTGTTTTTT
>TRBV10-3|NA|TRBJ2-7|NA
CATRDTSGEQYF
TGTGCCACGAGGGACACGTCTGGCGAGCAGTACTTC
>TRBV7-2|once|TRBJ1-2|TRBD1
CASSRKTGGQGYTF
TGTGCCAGCAGCCGGAAGACAGGGGGTCAAGGCTACACCTTC
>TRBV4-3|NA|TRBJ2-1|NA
CASREGRYEQFF
TGCGCCAGCAGGGAGGGCCGATATGAGCAGTTCTTC
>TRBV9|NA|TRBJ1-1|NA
CASSAIGGGGTEAFF
TGTGCCAGCAGCGCAATCGGGGGGGGCGGGACTGAAGCTTTCTTT
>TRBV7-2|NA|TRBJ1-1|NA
CASSPGTEAFF
TGTGCCAGCAGCCCCGGCACTGAAGCTTTCTTT
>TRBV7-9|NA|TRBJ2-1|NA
CASSLTGYNEQFF
TGTGCCAGCAGCTTAACAGGCTACAATGAGCAGTTCTTC
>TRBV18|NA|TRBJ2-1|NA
CASSRYRATGQYEQFF
TGTGCCAGCTCACGTTATCGTGCCACAGGACAGTATGAGCAGTTCTTC
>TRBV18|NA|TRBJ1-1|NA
CASSPRERFTEAFF
TGTGCCAGCTCACCACGTGAGCGTTTTACCGAAGCTTTCTTT
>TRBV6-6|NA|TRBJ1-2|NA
CASSYRRGLDGYTF
TGTGCCAGCAGTTACCGGAGGGGATTGGATGGCTACACCTTC
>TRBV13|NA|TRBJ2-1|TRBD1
CASSLAHRQGTNEQFF
TGTGCCAGCAGCTTAGCCCACCGACAGGGGACCAATGAGCAGTTCTTC
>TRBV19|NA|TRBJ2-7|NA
CASSPKQGRSPYEQYF
TGTGCCAGTAGTCCAAAACAGGGTCGGTCCCCCTACGAGCAGTACTTC
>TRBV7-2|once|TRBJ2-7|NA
CASSFHPQQGQAEQYF
TGTGCCAGCAGCTTCCACCCCCAGCAGGGGCAGGCCGAGCAGTACTTC
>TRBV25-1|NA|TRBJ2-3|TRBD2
CASSESSAGLEDTQYF
TGTGCCAGCAGTGAATCTTCAGCGGGACTGGAAGATACGCAGTATTTT
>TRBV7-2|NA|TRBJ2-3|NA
CASSSGGTDTQYF
TGTGCCAGCAGCTCGGGAGGCACAGATACGCAGTATTTT
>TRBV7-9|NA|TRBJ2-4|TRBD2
CASSLSQGLASVNIQYF
TGTGCCAGCAGCTTGAGCCAGGGACTAGCATCGGTAAACATTCAGTACTTC
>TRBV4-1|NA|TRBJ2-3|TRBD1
CASSPTGAPFTDTQYF
TGCGCCAGCAGCCCGACAGGGGCGCCATTCACAGATACGCAGTATTTT
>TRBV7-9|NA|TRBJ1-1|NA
CASRDKTFTEAFF
TGTGCCAGCAGGGACAAGACGTTCACTGAAGCTTTCTTT
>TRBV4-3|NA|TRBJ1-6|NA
CASSQDSTFNSPLHF
TGCGCCAGCAGCCAAGATTCGACTTTTAATTCACCCCTCCACTTT
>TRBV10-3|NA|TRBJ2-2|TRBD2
CAIGVIAGMNTGELFF
TGTGCCATCGGGGTTATAGCGGGAATGAACACCGGGGAGCTGTTTTTT
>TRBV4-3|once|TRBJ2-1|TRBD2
CASSQVSQAGAGAEQFF
TGCGCCAGCAGCCAAGTTAGTCAAGCGGGGGCCGGGGCCGAGCAGTTCTTC
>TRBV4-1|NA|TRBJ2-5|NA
CASSEGVAESQETQYF
TGCGCCAGCAGCGAGGGAGTAGCGGAGTCACAAGAGACCCAGTACTTC
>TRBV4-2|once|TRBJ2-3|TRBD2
CASSQEVSGRADTQYF
TGTGCCAGCAGCCAAGAGGTTAGCGGGAGGGCAGATACGCAGTATTTT
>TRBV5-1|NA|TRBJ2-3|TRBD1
CASSLEGTGRTDTQYF
TGCGCCAGCAGCTTGGAGGGGACAGGCCGCACAGATACGCAGTATTTT
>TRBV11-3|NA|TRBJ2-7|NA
CASSLVRATYEQYF
TGTGCCAGCAGCTTAGTGAGGGCTACCTACGAGCAGTACTTC
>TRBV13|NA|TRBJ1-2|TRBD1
CASSGTGGAYGYTF
TGTGCCAGCAGCGGAACAGGGGGCGCATATGGCTACACCTTC
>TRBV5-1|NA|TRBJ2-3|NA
CASSLDSSTDTQYF
TGCGCCAGCAGCTTGGACAGTAGCACAGATACGCAGTATTTT
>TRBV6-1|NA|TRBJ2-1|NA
CATGIYHLSYNEQFF
TGTGCCACCGGGATTTACCACCTCTCCTACAATGAGCAGTTCTTC
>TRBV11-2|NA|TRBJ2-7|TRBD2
CASSLGLAYEQYF
TGTGCCAGCAGCCTAGGACTAGCCTACGAGCAGTACTTC
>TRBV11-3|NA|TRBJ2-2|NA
CASSAKPLLNTGELFF
TGTGCCAGCAGCGCTAAACCCTTACTTAACACCGGGGAGCTGTTTTTT
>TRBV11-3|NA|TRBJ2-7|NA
CASSHRDKHYEQYF
TGTGCCAGCAGCCACCGGGACAAGCACTACGAGCAGTACTTC
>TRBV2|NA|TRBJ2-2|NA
CASSEEGYSNTGELFF
TGTGCCAGCAGTGAAGAGGGGTACTCGAACACCGGGGAGCTGTTTTTT
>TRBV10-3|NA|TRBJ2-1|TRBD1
CAISGQGGAEQFF
TGTGCCATCAGTGGACAGGGGGGGGCTGAGCAGTTCTTC
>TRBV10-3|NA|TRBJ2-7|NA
CATLAGEQYF
TGTGCGACACTGGCGGGGGAGCAGTACTTC
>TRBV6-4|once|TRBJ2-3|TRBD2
CASSDGSGTSTDTQYF
TGTGCCAGCAGTGACGGTAGCGGGACTAGCACAGATACGCAGTATTTT
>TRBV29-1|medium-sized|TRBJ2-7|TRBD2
CSVVGSTSGGAQYF
TGCAGCGTTGTAGGTTCGACTAGCGGGGGGGCGCAGTACTTC
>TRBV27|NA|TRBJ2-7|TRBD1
CASSSTGGPHEQYF
TGTGCCAGCAGTTCGACAGGGGGCCCCCACGAGCAGTACTTC
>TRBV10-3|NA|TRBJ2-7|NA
CAIKRAGESDEQYF
TGTGCCATCAAGAGGGCAGGGGAGTCGGACGAGCAGTACTTC
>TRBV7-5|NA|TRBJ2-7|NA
CVRSIIAGGTIYRYEQYF
TGTGTCAGAAGCATAATAGCGGGAGGCACAATCTACAGGTACGAGCAGTACTTC
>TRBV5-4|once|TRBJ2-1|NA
CASSSRVGSSYNEQFF
TGTGCCAGCAGCTCCCGGGTCGGGAGCTCCTACAATGAGCAGTTCTTC
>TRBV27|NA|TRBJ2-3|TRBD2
CASSLIGGRPMTQYF
TGTGCCAGCAGTTTAATTGGCGGGAGGCCCATGACGCAGTATTTT
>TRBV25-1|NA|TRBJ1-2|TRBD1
CASSAGTGWFGYTF
TGTGCCAGCAGTGCGGGGACAGGGTGGTTTGGCTACACCTTC
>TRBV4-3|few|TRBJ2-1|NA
CASSQDMGSSYNEQFF
TGCGCCAGCAGCCAAGATATGGGGAGCTCCTACAATGAGCAGTTCTTC
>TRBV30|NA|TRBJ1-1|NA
CAWSVSNTEAFF
TGTGCCTGGAGTGTAAGCAACACTGAAGCTTTCTTT